What follows are 21 T cell receptor beta chains derived from one specimen sequenced in a study of molecular identifiers for immune sequencing clone quantification. Via MiXCR, TCRdb re-called the PCR reads, giving one row per CDR3 protein. The data hold 460,000 or so distinct CDR3 sequences, with about a fifth observed a single time. Source material: naive CD8+ T cells from blood, with Jurkat cell RNA spiked in. The subset is: FACS-sorted CD8+CD4-CCR7+CD45RA+ naive T cells. These receptors were taken from a human donor in good health. Some libraries in this study had Jurkat cell RNA spiked in.

Concerning this clonotype itself: One end of the junction does not line up with germline, which may come from a read error. The rearrangement uses TRBV5-1 and TRBJ2-1; D is ambiguous. This CDR3 is built from 14 residues. The germline V gene has CDR1 SGHRS and CDR2 YFSETQ. As DNA, the CDR3 is TGCGCCAGCAGCTTGAGCTGGGGTGGCAATGAGCGGTTCTTC. Translated, it gives CASSLSWGGNERFF.

The chain joins TRBV18 to TRBJ2-5; D not certain. Germline V CDR1 and CDR2: KGHSH, LQKENI. The CDR3 has 16 amino acids. V was shortened by 2 bases and J by 0 bases, with 13 bases between the two germline ends. This chain's CDR3 is CASSPSATYHQETQYF. The CDR3 DNA is TGTGCCAGCTCACCAAGCGCAACCTACCACCAAGAGACCCAGTACTTC. The variable domain in full, completed from reference TRBV18 and TRBJ2-5, reads NAGVMQNPRHLVRRRGQEARLRCSPMKGHSHVYWYRQLPEEGLKFMVYLQKENIIDESGMPKERFSAEFPKEGPSILRIQQVVRGDSAAYFCASSPSATYHQETQYFGPGTRLLVL.

This clonotype was observed a handful of times. One end of the junction is discordant with germline, which a read error may explain. The rearrangement uses TRBV12-3 or TRBV12-4 and TRBJ2-7; D might be TRBD1 (5 bases). The CDR3 is 15 residues long. CDR3: CASSLGRQSTYEQCF. The DNA for the CDR3 is TGTGCCAGCAGTTTGGGGCGACAGAGTACCTACGAGCAGTGCTTC.

V usage is TRBV10-3 and J usage is TRBJ2-7, with a weak D call TRBD2 (5 bases). This CDR3 is built from 13 residues. The germline V and J ends were trimmed by 11 bases and 2 bases, with 16 bases remaining between them. Germline V lookup: CDR1 ENHRY, CDR2 SYGVKD. CDR3 sequence: CAVKDDGTYEQYF. In DNA, the CDR3 is TGTGCCGTCAAAGACGACGGGACCTACGAGCAGTACTTC.

This clonotype was observed at least ten times. This chain uses TRBV29-1 with TRBJ2-7; 10 bases line up with TRBD1. J was trimmed by 4 bases and V by 2 bases; bases with no gene match: 5. This CDR3 is 14 amino acids long. Germline CDR1 is SQVTM and CDR2 is ANQGSEA. The DNA of the CDR3 is TGCAGCGTTGAAACCGGGACAGGGGATTACGAGCAGTACTTC. Amino acid sequence: CSVETGTGDYEQYF.

The chain links TRBV4-3 to TRBJ2-3, with D possibly TRBD2 on 5 matching bases. CDR1 LGHNA and CDR2 YSLEER come from the germline V gene. This CDR3 has 15 residues. Trimming stripped 3 bases from V and 2 bases from J, with 12 bases between. CDR3: CASSQTPGNTDTQYF. The CDR3 bases are TGCGCCAGCAGCCAGACGCCGGGGAACACAGATACGCAGTATTTT.

In regard to this clonotype: This may come from a read error, since a much larger clone is one base off. The rearrangement uses TRBV9 and TRBJ2-3, with D perhaps matching TRBD2 (5 bases). The CDR3 is 15 amino acids. Germline values: CDR1 SGDLS, CDR2 YYNGEE. Trimming shortened V by 4 bases and J by 4 bases, and 16 bases separated the two germline ends. CDR3 sequence (DNA): TGTGCCAGCAGCCCCCTAGCCCCACCCGCAGATACGCAGTATTTT. Amino acid sequence: CASSPLAPPADTQYF.

To note about this clonotype: It may be a read error: a sequence one base away is much more abundant. Given the absence of the conserved phenylalanine or tryptophan at the CDR3 end, a read error is likely. V usage is TRBV5-1 and J usage is TRBJ1-5, with D uncertain. V lost 0 bases and J lost 7, with 8 bases in between. There are 13 residues in the CDR3. Germline loops: CDR1 SGHRS, CDR2 YFSETQ. The DNA of the CDR3 is TGCGCCAGCAGCTTGGCCCCGGCGCAGCCCCAGCATCTT. As protein: CASSLAPAQPQHL.

The chain couples TRBV27 to TRBJ2-2, with TRBD1 matching 8 bases. The CDR3 contains 15 residues. The J segment lost 5 bases and the V segment lost 6 bases, leaving 8 bases of the junction unmatched. Germline-derived CDR1 and CDR2 are MNHEY and SMNVEV (reference sequence). The CDR3 DNA reads TGTGCCAGCAGGACCGGGACAGGATCAACCGGGGAGCTGTTTTTT. Encoded protein: CASRTGTGSTGELFF.

This clonotype was observed a handful of times. For the CDR3, the DNA is TGTGCCAGCAGCTTAGGGTTCCCAGATACGCAGTATTTT. It codes for CASSLGFPDTQYF. The chain couples TRBV13 to TRBJ2-3; D not certain. The CDR3 length is 13 residues. The germline V gene has CDR1 PRHDT and CDR2 FYEKMQ (reference sequence). V dropped 0 bases and J dropped 4 bases, with 5 bases sitting between them.

This clonotype was observed at least ten times. The chain recombines TRBV5-1 with TRBJ2-3; D is tentatively TRBD1 or TRBD2 (5 bases each). V was clipped by 3 bases and J by 2 bases, with 13 bases between them. This CDR3 is 15 amino acids long. Germline V CDR1 and CDR2: SGHRS, YFSETQ. CDR3 sequence: CASSSGTQVTDTQYF. In nucleotides, the CDR3 is TGCGCCAGCAGCTCCGGGACGCAAGTCACAGATACGCAGTATTTT.

This clonotype was seen ten or more times. V gene TRBV7-9 combines with J gene TRBJ2-5; 8 positions agree with TRBD1. V dropped 0 bases and J dropped 1; count of bases not matched to a gene: 1. The CDR3 consists of 15 residues. Germline V gives CDR1 SEHNR, CDR2 FQNEAQ (reference sequence). CDR3 sequence (DNA): TGTGCCAGCAGCTTAGCCGGGACAGGCCAAGAGACCCAGTACTTC. It translates to CASSLAGTGQETQYF.

Comments on this clonotype: A much more abundant neighbour one base away suggests this may be a read error. The rearrangement uses TRBV27 and TRBJ1-1, with D hard to call. Germline V gene lookup returns CDR1 MNHEY and CDR2 SMNVEV (reference sequence). Trimming removed 6 bases from V and 0 bases from J, with 8 bases in between. This CDR3 region has 13 residues. CDR3 protein: CASRSGMNTEAFF. DNA of the CDR3: TGTGCCAGCAGGTCAGGCATGAACACTGAAGCTTTCTTT.

The chain has TRBV7-9 and TRBJ1-1, with D possibly being TRBD1 (5 bases). There are 15 residues in the CDR3. Deletions cut 4 bases from V and 0 bases from J, with 12 bases between. Looked up from germline, CDR1 is SEHNR and CDR2 is FQNEAQ (reference sequence). The CDR3: CASSSQDNMNTEAFF. The CDR3 coding sequence is TGTGCCAGCAGCTCACAGGACAACATGAACACTGAAGCTTTCTTT.

This clonotype appeared many times. V is TRBV27 and J is TRBJ2-7, with 9 positions matching TRBD1. Germline V gives CDR1 MNHEY, CDR2 SMNVEV (reference sequence). J was trimmed by 2 bases and V by 1 base; bases with no gene match: 3. This CDR3 is 15 amino acids long. The CDR3 loop reads CASSLLGQGTYEQYF. In DNA form, the CDR3 reads TGTGCCAGCAGTTTATTGGGACAGGGTACCTACGAGCAGTACTTC.

This clonotype came up many times. V usage is TRBV5-6 and J usage is TRBJ1-4; tentative D call: TRBD1 (6 bases). The CDR3 has 15 residues. The V end lost 0 bases, the J end lost 5 bases, and 11 bases lay between the germline ends. Germline V lookup: CDR1 SGHDT, CDR2 YYEEEE. The CDR3 reads CASSLEWDINEKLFF. The DNA of the CDR3 is TGTGCCAGCAGCTTGGAATGGGACATCAATGAAAAACTGTTTTTT.

This clonotype was recorded a few times. The V call is TRBV16, the J call TRBJ2-7, with D possibly being TRBD2 (6 bases). Germline values: CDR1 KGHSY, CDR2 FQNENV. Trimming left V 4 bases short and J 2 bases short, with 12 bases between. This CDR3 comprises 14 residues. This CDR3 is CASSPPGEAYEQYF. CDR3 bases: TGTGCCAGCAGCCCCCCGGGAGAGGCCTACGAGCAGTACTTC.

Worth noting for this clonotype: The junction and the germline gene differ at one end; a read error may be behind it. The rearrangement links TRBV6-6 to TRBJ2-3, with D perhaps matching TRBD1 (5 bases). CDR3 length: 12 residues. Per the germline V gene, CDR1 is MNHNY and CDR2 is SVGAGI (reference sequence). The CDR3 here is CASSYFTGTQYF. The CDR3 bases are TGTGCCAGCAGTTACTTCACAGGTACGCAGTATTTT.

About this clonotype: A junction end diverges from the germline sequence, so it may reflect a read error. This sequence joins TRBV19 and TRBJ2-7, with D perhaps matching TRBD2 (6 bases). CDR3 length equals 13 residues. Germline V gene data show CDR1 as LNHDA and CDR2 as SQIVND (reference sequence). This CDR3 reads CASSFGSQYGQYF. The CDR3 DNA reads as TGTGCCAGTAGTTTCGGGAGTCAGTACGGGCAGTACTTC.

Turning to this clonotype: A much larger clone lies a single base off, so this may be a read error. The chain uses TRBV2 and TRBJ2-3; D may be TRBD1 (5 bases). The germline CDR1 and CDR2 sequences are SNHLY and FYNNEI. CDR3 size: 17 residues. Here the CDR3 reads CASSEMAPLVLTGTQYF. The CDR3 DNA follows: TGTGCCAGCAGTGAAATGGCGCCCCTAGTTCTAACAGGTACGCAGTATTTT.

In this sample, this clonotype turned up a few times. This chain joins TRBV6-5 and TRBJ2-2; TRBD1 aligns across 8 bases. V was clipped by 6 bases and J by 6 bases; unmatched bases: 6. The CDR3 extends over 14 amino acids. The germline V gene encodes CDR1 MNHEY and CDR2 SVGAGI. In DNA, the CDR3 is TGTGCCAGCAGACCCGGACAGGGTCCCGGGGAGCTGTTTTTT. Protein: CASRPGQGPGELFF.